This T cell receptor (beta chain) emerged from a study of cytomegalovirus exposure and HLA in healthy donors. PCR amplification relied on 60 Vbeta primers (plus 13 Jbeta primers). Here immunoSEQ multiplex PCR was the method, and the copy in TCRdb shows in-frame clones only, minus some. The sample gives around 130,000 clones, 70% to 85% of which show up once; roughly 6% is in the top ten. Points from the study as a whole: The study designated 160 or so TCR beta chains cytomegalovirus-associated. HLA allele associations emerged for roughly 17,000 TCR beta sequences in a later analysis, at 0.05 false discovery rate.

For this clone: Its antigen is unidentified.

V was cut by 4 bases and J by 4 bases, with 13 bases left in between. CDR1 is SEHNR and CDR2 is FQNEAQ in the germline V gene (reference sequence). The CDR3 extends over 15 amino acids. The sequence was obtained from a man aged 18 to 29 in good health and CMV-seropositive. Sequencing was performed on PBMCs. The rearrangement uses TRBV7-9 and TRBJ2-2; D may be TRBD2 (6 bases). The CDR3 protein is CASSSTERATGELFF. The DNA of the CDR3 is TGTGCCAGCAGCTCTACGGAGCGGGCCACCGGGGAGCTGTTTTTT.